This T cell receptor beta chain is drawn from a study of blood T cell repertoires in COVID-19 (dated by TCRdb to the early 2020s). Context from the whole study: Collaborator samples came from the United States, Italy and Spain and covered acute and convalescent phases of COVID-19. The prospective study material was composed of cDNA or gDNA derived from T cells, B-cell-depleted T cells, or PBMCs. Deeply sampled blood TCRbeta repertoires from subjects exposed to, actively infected with, or recovered from COVID-19 were included in the dataset. The repertoires were made available in a free public database intended to serve as a resource for research on the immune response to SARS-CoV-2. Samples came from the ongoing ImmuneRACE study (first 160 participants) plus 1,254 subjects from 6 global collaborators. Sample metadata almost always included a de-identified subject ID, COVID-19 status, age in years and sex. HLA class I and class II types, where available, came from metadata supplied by the sample provider rather than from assay-based typing. The paper's findings and limits, for the study overall: Clinical and demographic metadata were provided uncurated, with the amount varying by source and participant.

TCRbeta CDR3 regions were amplified from genomic DNA by means of the immunoSEQ Assay, a bias-controlled multiplex PCR. In the original analysis: The number of nucleated cells in each sample was estimated by amplification of reference gene primers within the assay. To quantify the absolute abundance of each unique TCRbeta CDR3 rearrangement, sequence reads were collapsed and filtered. For each sample, productive Simpson clonality was calculated by taking the square root of Simpson's diversity index across productive rearrangements. TCRdb provides this immuneACCESS table in a form limited to in-frame rearrangements. Some clones are lacking; in checked studies, under half of them reflect an unresolved V gene, and why the rest are absent is not known. That table furnishes V, J and clone size, whereas the DNA furnished D and trimming. The sample contains 350,000 to 500,000 clones, about 90% of them found a single time. Together, the top ten hold 0.7% to 0.85% of the sample.

One collaborating source in Seattle enrolled patients during active infection and followed them longitudinally through the course of disease. Collaborating institutions collected whole blood in K2EDTA tubes following their own protocols. Collaborator samples were shipped for TCRbeta analysis as frozen whole blood, isolated PBMCs, or DNA extracted from either sample type. Looking up the germline V gene yields CDR1 MNHEY and CDR2 SVGAGI. The CDR3 measures 13 amino acids from cysteine to phenylalanine. Of the read, only the CDR3 DNA is kept; its 39 bases are in frame from base 1. The trim is 6 bases for V and 8 bases for J, with a gap of 14 bases between the germline ends. In regard to this clone: This clone's antigen is unknown. The record has no base qualities; no much larger clone is one base away.

Sequenced sample: peripheral blood. Rearrangement joined TRBV6-5 to TRBJ2-1, with a weak D call of TRBD1 (6 bases match). The sequence was obtained from a man between 18 and 35 years old with COVID-19, enrolled during active disease. The CDR3 region has the sequence CASRGTGFDEQFF. The nucleotides read TGTGCCAGCAGGGGAACAGGGTTCGATGAGCAGTTCTTC.